This TCR beta chain was sequenced in a study of siplizumab effects on memory and regulatory T cells. Details on this clone: Antigen unknown.

Looked up from germline, CDR1 is LGHNA and CDR2 is YNFKEQ. V was shortened by 0 bases and J by 0 bases, with 9 bases between the two germline ends. The CDR3 has 17 amino acids. Only in-frame clones appear in the TCRdb table, and some are missing; sequencing was by immunoSEQ multiplex PCR. Among about 40,000 clones listed, around 90% were seen once. Regarding the study as a whole: A minor share of alloreactive clones matched unstimulated subsets.

The specimen sequenced was naive CD4+ T cells sorted from blood. This chain joins TRBV4-2 and TRBJ2-6; no clear D. The source of this sequence is a human donor in good health. In DNA form, the CDR3 reads TGTGCCAGCAGCCAAGAAACGAGTATCTCTGGGGCCAACGTCCTGACTTTC. Translation: CASSQETSISGANVLTF.